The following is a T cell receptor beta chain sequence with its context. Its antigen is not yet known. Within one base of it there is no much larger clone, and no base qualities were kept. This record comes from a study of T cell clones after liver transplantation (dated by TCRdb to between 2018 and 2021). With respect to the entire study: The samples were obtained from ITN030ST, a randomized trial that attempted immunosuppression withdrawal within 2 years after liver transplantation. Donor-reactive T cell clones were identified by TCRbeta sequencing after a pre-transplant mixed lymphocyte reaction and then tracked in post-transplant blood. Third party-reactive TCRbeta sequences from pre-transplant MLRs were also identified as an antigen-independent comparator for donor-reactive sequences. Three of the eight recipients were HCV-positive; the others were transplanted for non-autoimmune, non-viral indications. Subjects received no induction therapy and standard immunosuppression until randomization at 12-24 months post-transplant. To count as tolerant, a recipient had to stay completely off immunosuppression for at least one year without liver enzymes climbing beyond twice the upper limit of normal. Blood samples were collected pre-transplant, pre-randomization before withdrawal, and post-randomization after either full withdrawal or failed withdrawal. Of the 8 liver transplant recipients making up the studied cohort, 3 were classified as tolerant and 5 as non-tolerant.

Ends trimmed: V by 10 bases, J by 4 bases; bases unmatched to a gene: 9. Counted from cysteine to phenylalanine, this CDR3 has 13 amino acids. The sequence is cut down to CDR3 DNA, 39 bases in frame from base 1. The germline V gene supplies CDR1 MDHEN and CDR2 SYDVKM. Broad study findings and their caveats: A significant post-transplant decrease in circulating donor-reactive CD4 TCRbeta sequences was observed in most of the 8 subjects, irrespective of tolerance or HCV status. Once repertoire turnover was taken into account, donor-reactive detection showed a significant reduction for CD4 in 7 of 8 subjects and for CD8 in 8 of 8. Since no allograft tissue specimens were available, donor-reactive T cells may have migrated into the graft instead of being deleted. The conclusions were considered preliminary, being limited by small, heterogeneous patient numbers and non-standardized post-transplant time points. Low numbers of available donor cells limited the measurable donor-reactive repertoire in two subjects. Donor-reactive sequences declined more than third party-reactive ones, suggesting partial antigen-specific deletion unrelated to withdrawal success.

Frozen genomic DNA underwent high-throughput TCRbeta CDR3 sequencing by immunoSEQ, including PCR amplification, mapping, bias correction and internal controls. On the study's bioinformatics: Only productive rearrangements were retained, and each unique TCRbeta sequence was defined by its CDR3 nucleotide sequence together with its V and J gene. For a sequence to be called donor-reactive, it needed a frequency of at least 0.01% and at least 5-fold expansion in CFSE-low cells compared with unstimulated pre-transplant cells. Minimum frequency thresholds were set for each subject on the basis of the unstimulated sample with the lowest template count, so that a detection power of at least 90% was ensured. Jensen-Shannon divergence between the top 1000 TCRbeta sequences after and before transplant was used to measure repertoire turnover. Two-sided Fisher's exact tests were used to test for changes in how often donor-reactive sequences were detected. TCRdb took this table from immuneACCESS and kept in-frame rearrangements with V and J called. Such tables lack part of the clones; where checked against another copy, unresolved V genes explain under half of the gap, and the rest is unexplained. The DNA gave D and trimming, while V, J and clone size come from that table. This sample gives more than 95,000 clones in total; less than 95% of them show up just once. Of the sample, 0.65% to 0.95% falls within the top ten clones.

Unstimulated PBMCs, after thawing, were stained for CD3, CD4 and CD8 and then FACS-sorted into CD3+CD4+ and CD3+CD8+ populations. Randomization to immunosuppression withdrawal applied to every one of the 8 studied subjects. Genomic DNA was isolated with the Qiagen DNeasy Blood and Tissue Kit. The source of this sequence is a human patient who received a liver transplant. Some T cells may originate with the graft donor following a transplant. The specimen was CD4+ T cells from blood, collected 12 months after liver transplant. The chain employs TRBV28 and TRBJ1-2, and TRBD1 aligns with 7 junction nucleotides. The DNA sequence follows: TGTGCCACCAGCACAGGGGTCGGCTATGGCTACACCTTC. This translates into CATSTGVGYGYTF.